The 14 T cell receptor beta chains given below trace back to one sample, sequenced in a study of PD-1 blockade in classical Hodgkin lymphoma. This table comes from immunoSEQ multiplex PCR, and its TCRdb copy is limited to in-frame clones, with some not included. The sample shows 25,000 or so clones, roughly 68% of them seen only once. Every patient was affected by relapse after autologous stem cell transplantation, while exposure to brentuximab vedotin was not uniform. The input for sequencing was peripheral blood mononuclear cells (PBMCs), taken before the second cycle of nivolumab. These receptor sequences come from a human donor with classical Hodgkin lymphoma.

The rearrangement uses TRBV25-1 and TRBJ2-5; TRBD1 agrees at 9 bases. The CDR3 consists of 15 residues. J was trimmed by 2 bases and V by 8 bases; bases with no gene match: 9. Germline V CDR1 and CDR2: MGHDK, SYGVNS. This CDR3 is CASSQQGAGQETQYF. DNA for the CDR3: TGTGCCAGCTCGCAACAGGGGGCAGGGCAAGAGACCCAGTACTTC.

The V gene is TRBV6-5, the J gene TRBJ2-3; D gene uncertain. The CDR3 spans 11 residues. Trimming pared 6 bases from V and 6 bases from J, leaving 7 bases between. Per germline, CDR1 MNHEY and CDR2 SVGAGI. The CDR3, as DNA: TGTGCCAGCAGCCTGGGTGATACGCAGTATTTT. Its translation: CASSLGDTQYF.

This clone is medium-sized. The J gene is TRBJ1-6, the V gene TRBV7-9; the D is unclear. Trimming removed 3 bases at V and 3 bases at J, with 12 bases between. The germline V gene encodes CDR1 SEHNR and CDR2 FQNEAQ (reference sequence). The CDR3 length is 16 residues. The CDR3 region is CASSFGELLYNSPLHF. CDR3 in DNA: TGTGCCAGCAGCTTTGGGGAGCTCCTCTATAATTCACCCCTCCACTTT.

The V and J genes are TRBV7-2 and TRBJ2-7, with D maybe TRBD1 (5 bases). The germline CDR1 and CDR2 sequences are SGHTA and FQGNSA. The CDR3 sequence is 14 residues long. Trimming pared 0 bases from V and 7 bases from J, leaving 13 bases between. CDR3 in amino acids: CASSLAAGFWEQYF. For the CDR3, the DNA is TGTGCCAGCAGCTTAGCGGCAGGGTTTTGGGAGCAGTACTTC. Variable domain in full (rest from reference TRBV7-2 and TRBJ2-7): GAGVSQSPSNKVTEKGKDVELRCDPISGHTALYWYRQSLGQGLEFLIYFQGNSAPDKSGLPSDRFSAERTGGSVSTLTIQRTQQEDSAVYLCASSLAAGFWEQYFGPGTRLTVT.

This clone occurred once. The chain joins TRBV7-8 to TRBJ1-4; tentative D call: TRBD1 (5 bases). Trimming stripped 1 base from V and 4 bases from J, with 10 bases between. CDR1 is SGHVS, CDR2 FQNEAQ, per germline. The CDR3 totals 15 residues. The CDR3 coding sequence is TGTGCCAGCAGCTTAGGACAGTCCCTTAATGAAAAACTGTTTTTT. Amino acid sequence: CASSLGQSLNEKLFF. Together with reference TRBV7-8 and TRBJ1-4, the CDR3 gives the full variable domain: GAGVSQSPRYKVAKRGQDVALRCDPISGHVSLFWYQQALGQGPEFLTYFQNEAQLDKSGLPSDRFFAERPEGSVSTLKIQRTQQEDSAVYLCASSLGQSLNEKLFFGSGTQLSVL.

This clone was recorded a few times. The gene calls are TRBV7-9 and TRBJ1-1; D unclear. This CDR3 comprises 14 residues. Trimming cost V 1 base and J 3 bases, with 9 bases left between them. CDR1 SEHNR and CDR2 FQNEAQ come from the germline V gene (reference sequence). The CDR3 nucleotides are TGTGCCAGCAGCTTAGTGACGGAGTACACTGAAGCTTTCTTT. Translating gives CASSLVTEYTEAFF.

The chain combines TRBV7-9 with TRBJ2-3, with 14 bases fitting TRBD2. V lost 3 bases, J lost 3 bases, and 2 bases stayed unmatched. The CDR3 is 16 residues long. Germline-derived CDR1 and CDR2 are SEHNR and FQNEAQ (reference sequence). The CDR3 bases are TGTGCCAGCAGCTTCGGACTAGCGGGAGGTACAGATACGCAGTATTTT. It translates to CASSFGLAGGTDTQYF. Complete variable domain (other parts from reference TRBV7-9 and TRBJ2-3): DTGVSQNPRHKITKRGQNVTFRCDPISEHNRLYWYRQTLGQGPEFLTYFQNEAQLEKSRLLSDRFSAERPKGSFSTLEIQRTEQGDSAMYLCASSFGLAGGTDTQYFGPGTRLTVL.

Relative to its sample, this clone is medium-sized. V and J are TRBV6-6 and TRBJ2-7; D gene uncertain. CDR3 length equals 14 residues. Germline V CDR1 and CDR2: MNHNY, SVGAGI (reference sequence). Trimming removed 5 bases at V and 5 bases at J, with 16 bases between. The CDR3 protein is CASSPWLGIHEQYF. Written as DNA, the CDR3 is TGTGCCAGCAGTCCTTGGCTTGGGATCCACGAGCAGTACTTC.

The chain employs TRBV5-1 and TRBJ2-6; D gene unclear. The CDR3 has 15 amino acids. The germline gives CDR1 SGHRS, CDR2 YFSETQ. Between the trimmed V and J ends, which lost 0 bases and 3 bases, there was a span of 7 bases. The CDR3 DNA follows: TGCGCCAGCAGCTTGGAGGCATATGGGGCCAACGTCCTGACTTTC. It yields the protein CASSLEAYGANVLTF. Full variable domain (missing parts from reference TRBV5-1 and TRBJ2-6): KAGVTQTPRYLIKTRGQQVTLSCSPISGHRSVSWYQQTPGQGLQFLFEYFSETQRNKGNFPGRFSGRQFSNSRSEMNVSTLELGDSALYLCASSLEAYGANVLTFGAGSRLTVL.

The CDR3 sequence: CASSFFTGGRQPQHF. As DNA, the CDR3 is TGTGCCAGCAGTTTTTTTACAGGGGGCCGTCAGCCCCAGCATTTT. The chain combines TRBV28 with TRBJ1-5; 9 nucleotides line up with TRBD1. There are 15 residues in the CDR3. V shed 3 bases and J 6 bases; nucleotides not matched to a gene: 6. The germline CDR1 and CDR2 sequences are MDHEN and SYDVKM.

DNA for the CDR3: TGTGCCAGTAGTACCGGGACAGCGAACACCGGGGAGCTGTTTTTT. Protein sequence: CASSTGTANTGELFF. The chain combines TRBV19 with TRBJ2-2, with 7 bases lining up with TRBD1. Germline CDR1 and CDR2: LNHDA and SQIVND (reference sequence). J gave up 0 bases and V 4 bases, and 2 bases lay outside the gene matches. The CDR3 extends over 15 amino acids.

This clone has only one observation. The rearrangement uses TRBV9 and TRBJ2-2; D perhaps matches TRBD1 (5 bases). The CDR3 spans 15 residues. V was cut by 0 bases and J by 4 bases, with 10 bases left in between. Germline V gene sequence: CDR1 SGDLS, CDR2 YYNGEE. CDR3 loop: CASSVVDIFTGELFF. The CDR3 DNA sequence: TGTGCCAGCAGCGTAGTGGACATTTTCACCGGGGAGCTGTTTTTT.

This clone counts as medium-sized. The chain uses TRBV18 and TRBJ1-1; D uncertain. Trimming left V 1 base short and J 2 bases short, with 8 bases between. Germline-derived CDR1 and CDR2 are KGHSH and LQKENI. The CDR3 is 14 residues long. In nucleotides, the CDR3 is TGTGCCAGCTCACCACTCCCAGCTAACACTGAAGCTTTCTTT. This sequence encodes CASSPLPANTEAFF.

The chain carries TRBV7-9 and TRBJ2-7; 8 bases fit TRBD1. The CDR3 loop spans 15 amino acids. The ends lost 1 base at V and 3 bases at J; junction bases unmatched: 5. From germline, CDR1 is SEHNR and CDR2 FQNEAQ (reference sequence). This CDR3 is CASSLGTGKGYEQYF. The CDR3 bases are TGTGCCAGCAGCTTAGGGACAGGGAAGGGCTACGAGCAGTACTTC.